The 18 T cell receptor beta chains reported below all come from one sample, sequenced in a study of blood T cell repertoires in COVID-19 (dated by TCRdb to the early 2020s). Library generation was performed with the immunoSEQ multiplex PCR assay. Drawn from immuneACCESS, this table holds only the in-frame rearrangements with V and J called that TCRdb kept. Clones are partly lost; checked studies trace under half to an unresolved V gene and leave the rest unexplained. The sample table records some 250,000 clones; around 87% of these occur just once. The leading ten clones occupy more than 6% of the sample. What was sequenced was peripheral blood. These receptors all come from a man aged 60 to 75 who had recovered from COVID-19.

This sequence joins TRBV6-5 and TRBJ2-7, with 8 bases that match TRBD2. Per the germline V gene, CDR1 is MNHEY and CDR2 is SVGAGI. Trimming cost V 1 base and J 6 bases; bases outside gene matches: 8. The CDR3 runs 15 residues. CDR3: CASSYFGGAVGEQYF. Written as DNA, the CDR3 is TGTGCCAGCAGTTACTTCGGGGGGGCGGTAGGCGAGCAGTACTTC.

CDR3 amino acids: CASSATVSYEQYV. In nucleotides, the CDR3 is TGTGCCAGCAGCGCTACAGTGTCCTACGAGCAGTACGTC. The V and J genes are TRBV6-5 and TRBJ2-7; D is ambiguous. The CDR3 has 13 amino acids. CDR1 MNHEY and CDR2 SVGAGI come from the germline V gene. Trimming took 6 bases from V and 1 from J, leaving 10 bases between them.

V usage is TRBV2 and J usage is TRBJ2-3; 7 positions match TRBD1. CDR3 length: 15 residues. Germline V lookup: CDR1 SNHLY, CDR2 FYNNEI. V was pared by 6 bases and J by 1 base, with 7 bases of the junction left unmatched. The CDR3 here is CASRATGTGTDTQYF. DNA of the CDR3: TGTGCCAGCAGGGCGACAGGGACGGGCACAGATACGCAGTATTTT.

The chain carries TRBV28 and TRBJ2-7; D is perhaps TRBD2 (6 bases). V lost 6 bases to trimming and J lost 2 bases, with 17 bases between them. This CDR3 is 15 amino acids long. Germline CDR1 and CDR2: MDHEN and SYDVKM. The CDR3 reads CASRPDTPGAYEQYF. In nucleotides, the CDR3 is TGTGCCAGCAGACCCGACACCCCGGGGGCCTACGAGCAGTACTTC. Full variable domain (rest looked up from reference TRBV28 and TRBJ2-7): DVKVTQSSRYLVKRTGEKVFLECVQDMDHENMFWYRQDPGLGLRLIYFSYDVKMKEKGDIPEGYSVSREKKERFSLILESASTNQTSMYLCASRPDTPGAYEQYFGPGTRLTVT.

The CDR3: CASSSDAGNQPQHF. CDR3 coding DNA: TGTGCCAGCAGCTCCGACGCGGGAAATCAGCCCCAGCATTTT. The V and J genes are TRBV7-2 and TRBJ1-5; no clear D gene. V lost 4 bases and J 4 bases, leaving 11 bases between the germline ends. This CDR3 is built from 14 residues. Germline V gene sequence: CDR1 SGHTA, CDR2 FQGNSA.

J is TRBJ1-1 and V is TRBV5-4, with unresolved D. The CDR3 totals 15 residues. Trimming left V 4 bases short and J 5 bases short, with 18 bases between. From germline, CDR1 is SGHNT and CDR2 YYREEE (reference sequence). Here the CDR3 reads CASSRSEGLGTEAFF. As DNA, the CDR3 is TGTGCCAGCAGCCGGTCGGAGGGCTTAGGGACTGAAGCTTTCTTT.

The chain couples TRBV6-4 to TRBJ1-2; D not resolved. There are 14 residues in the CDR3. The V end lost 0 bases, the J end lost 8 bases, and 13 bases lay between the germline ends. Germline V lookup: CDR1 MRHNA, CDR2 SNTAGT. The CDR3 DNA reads TGTGCCAGCAGTGACTCCCCCGGGATTAAAGGCTACACCTTC. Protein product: CASSDSPGIKGYTF.

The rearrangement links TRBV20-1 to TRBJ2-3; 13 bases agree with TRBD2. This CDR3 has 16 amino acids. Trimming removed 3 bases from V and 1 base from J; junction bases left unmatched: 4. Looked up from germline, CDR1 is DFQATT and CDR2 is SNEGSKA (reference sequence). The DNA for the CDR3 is TGCAGTGCTAGTACCGGGACTAGCGGGGGCACAGATACGCAGTATTTT. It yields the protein CSASTGTSGGTDTQYF.

CDR3 nucleotides: TGTGCCAGCAGCTTATCAGGACTAGCCCACAATGAGCAGTTCTTC. Residues: CASSLSGLAHNEQFF. This rearrangement joins TRBV11-3 to TRBJ2-1, with 8 positions matching TRBD2. After removal of 2 bases from V and 5 bases from J, the junction contained 5 bases not matched to a gene. The CDR3 has 15 residues. Germline V CDR1 and CDR2: SGHNT, YENEEA.

The chain's CDR3 is CASSPTGTGEKLFF. The CDR3 nucleotides are TGTGCCAGCAGCCCAACCGGGACAGGTGAAAAACTGTTTTTT. The J gene is TRBJ1-4, the V gene TRBV7-8; 8 bases agree with TRBD1. The junction had 6 bases not matched to a gene; V was cut back by 5 bases and J by 7 bases. There are 14 residues in the CDR3. Germline V CDR1 and CDR2: SGHVS, FQNEAQ.

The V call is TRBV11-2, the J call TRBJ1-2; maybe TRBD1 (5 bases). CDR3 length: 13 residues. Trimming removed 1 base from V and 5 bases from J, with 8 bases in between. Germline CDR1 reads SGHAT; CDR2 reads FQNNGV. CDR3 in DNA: TGTGCCAGCAGCTTAGGACAGTGGTATGGCTACACCTTC. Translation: CASSLGQWYGYTF.

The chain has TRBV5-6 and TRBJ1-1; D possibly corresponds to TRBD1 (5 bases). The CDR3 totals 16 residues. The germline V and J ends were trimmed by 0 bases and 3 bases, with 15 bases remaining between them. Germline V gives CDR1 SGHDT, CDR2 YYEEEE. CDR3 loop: CASSLGLGWGDTEAFF. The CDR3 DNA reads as TGTGCCAGCAGCTTGGGGCTCGGGTGGGGGGACACTGAAGCTTTCTTT.

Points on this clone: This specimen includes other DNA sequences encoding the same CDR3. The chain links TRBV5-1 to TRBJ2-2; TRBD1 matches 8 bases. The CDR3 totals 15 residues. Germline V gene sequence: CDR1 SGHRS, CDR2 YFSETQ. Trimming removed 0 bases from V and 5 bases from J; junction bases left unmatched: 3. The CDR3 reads CASSLGQGNTGELFF. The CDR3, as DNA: TGCGCCAGCAGCTTGGGACAGGGGAATACCGGGGAGCTGTTTTTT.

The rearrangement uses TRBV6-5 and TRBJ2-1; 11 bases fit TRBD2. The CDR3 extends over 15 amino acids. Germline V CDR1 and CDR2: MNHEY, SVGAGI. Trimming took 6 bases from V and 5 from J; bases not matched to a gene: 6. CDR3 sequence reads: CASSPRLAGNNEQFF. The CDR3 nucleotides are TGTGCCAGCAGCCCCAGACTAGCGGGGAACAATGAGCAGTTCTTC.

The CDR3 region is CSARTGGEQYF. DNA of the CDR3: TGCAGTGCCAGGACAGGTGGAGAGCAGTACTTC. The V and J genes are TRBV20-1 and TRBJ2-7; TRBD1 matches at 7 bases. CDR3 size: 11 residues. Germline values: CDR1 DFQATT, CDR2 SNEGSKA (reference sequence). Trimming took 6 bases from V and 7 from J; bases not matched to a gene: 6.

CDR3 in DNA: TGTGCCAGCAGTTTACAGGGGACGTTTTTTTTTACCGGGGAGCTGTTTTTT. This translates into CASSLQGTFFFTGELFF. The chain combines TRBV28 with TRBJ2-2; tentative D call: TRBD1 (6 bases). The CDR3 is 17 residues long. Germline V lookup: CDR1 MDHEN, CDR2 SYDVKM. V shed 2 bases and J shed 5 bases, with 18 bases lying between them. The entire variable domain, with the rest obtained from reference TRBV28 and TRBJ2-2, is as follows: DVKVTQSSRYLVKRTGEKVFLECVQDMDHENMFWYRQDPGLGLRLIYFSYDVKMKEKGDIPEGYSVSREKKERFSLILESASTNQTSMYLCASSLQGTFFFTGELFFGEGSRLTVL.

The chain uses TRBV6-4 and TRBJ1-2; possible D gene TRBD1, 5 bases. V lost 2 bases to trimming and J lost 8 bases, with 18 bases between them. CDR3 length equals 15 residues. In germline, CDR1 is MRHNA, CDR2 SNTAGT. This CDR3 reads CASSDTPQGLGGYTF. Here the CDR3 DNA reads TGTGCCAGCAGTGACACTCCCCAGGGTCTAGGGGGCTACACCTTC.

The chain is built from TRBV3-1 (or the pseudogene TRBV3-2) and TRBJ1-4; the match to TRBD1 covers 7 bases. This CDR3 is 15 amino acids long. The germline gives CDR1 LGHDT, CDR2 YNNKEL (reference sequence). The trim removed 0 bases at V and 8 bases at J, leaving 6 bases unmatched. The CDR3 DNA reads TGTGCCAGCAGCCAAGATCAGGGGGAGGAGGAAAAACTGTTTTTT. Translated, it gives CASSQDQGEEEKLFF.